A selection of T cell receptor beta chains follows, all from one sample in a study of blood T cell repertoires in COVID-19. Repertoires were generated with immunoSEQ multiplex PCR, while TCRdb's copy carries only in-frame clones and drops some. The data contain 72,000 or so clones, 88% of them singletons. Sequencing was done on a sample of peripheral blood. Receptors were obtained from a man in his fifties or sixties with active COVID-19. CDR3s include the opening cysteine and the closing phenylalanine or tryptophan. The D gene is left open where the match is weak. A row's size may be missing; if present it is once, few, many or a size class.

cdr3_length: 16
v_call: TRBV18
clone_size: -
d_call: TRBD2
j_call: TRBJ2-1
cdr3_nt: TGTGCCAGCTCACCCTTGGGCAGCGGGGGAAACAATGAGCAGTTCTTC
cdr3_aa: CASSPLGSGGNNEQFF

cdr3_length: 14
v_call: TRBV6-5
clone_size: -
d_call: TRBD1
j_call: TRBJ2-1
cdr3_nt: TGTGCCAGCAGCCCAGGGGGCGTATACAATGAGCAGTTCTTC
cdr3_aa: CASSPGGVYNEQFF

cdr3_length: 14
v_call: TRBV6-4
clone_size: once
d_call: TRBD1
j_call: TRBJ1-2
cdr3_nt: TGTGCCACCGCAGCCACGGACAGGGGTCATGGCTACACCTTC
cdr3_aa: CATAATDRGHGYTF

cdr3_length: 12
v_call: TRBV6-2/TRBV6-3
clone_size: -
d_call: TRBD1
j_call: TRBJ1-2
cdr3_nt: TGTGCCAGCAGTGGAGGACAGGACACGGACACCTTC
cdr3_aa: CASSGGQDTDTF

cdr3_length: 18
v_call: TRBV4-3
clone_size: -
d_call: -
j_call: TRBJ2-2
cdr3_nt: TGCGCCAGCAGCCAACACACGCCTACTAGGTCTTACACCGGGGAGCTGTTTTTT
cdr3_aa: CASSQHTPTRSYTGELFF

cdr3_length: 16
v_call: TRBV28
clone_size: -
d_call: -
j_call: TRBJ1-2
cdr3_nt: TGTGCCAGCAGTTCCTTCTCTGAGGCAACTAACTATGGCTACACCTTC
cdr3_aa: CASSSFSEATNYGYTF

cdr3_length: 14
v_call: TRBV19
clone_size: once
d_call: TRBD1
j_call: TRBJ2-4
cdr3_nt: TGTGCCAGTGTGCCGGGACAGGCCGAAAACATTCAGTACTTC
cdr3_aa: CASVPGQAENIQYF

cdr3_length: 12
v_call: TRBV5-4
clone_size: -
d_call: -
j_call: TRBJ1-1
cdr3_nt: TGTGCCAGCAGCTGGGATTCAGCGGTAGCTTTCTTT
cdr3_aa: CASSWDSAVAFF

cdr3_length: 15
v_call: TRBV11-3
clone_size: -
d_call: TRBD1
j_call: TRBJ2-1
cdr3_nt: TGTGCCAGCAGCCCCGGGAAGGGGGCTTACAATGAGCAGTTCTTC
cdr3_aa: CASSPGKGAYNEQFF

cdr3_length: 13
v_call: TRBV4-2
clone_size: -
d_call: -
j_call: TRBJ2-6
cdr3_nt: TGTGCCAGCAGCCCAGTACCGGCCAACGTCCTGACTTTC
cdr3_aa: CASSPVPANVLTF

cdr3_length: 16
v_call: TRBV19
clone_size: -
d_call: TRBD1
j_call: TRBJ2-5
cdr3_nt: TGTGCCAGTAGTATTGTTCGACAGGGGGCGGGAGAGACCCAGTACTTC
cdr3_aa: CASSIVRQGAGETQYF

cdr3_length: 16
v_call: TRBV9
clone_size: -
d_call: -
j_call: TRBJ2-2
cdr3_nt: TGTGCCAGCAGCGTAAGGGGCGGGACGCCCACCGGGGAGCTGTTTTTT
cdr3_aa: CASSVRGGTPTGELFF

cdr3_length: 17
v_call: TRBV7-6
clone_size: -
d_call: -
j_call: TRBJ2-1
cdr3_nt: TGTGCCAGCAGCTCCCCAGGGTCTTATAGCTCCTACAATGAGCAGTTCTTC
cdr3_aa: CASSSPGSYSSYNEQFF

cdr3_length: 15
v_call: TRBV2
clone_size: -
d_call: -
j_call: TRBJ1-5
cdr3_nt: TGTGCCAGCAGTGAAGCGCTTGGGGGCAGTCAGCCCCAGCATTTT
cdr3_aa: CASSEALGGSQPQHF

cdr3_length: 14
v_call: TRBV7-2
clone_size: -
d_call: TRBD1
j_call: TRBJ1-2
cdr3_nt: TGTGCCAGTACAGACCAGGGGGTTAAAGGCGGCTACACCTTC
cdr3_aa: CASTDQGVKGGYTF

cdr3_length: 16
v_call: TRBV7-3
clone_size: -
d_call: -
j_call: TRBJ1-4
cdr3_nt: TGTGCCAGCAGCTTATTAGGAGGGGTGGCTAATGAAAAACTGTTTTTT
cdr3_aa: CASSLLGGVANEKLFF

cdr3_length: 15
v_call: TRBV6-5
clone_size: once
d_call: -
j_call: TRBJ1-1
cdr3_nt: TGTGCCAGCAGCCCCACAGGGCTTTGGAGCACTGAAGCTTTCTTT
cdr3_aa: CASSPTGLWSTEAFF

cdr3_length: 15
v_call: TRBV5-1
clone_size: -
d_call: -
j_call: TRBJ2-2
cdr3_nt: TGCGCCAGCAGCTCAGGAGGGTTTAGTACCGGGGAGCTGTTTTTT
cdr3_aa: CASSSGGFSTGELFF

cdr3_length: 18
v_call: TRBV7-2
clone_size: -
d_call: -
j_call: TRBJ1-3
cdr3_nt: TGTGCCAGCAGCTTTCATGGAGCAGGGGCCCTCTCTGGAAACACCATATATTTT
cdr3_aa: CASSFHGAGALSGNTIYF

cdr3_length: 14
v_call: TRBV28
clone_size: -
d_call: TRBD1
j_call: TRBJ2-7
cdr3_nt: TGTGCCAGTATCGGACAGGGCAAGTCTTACGAGCAGTACTTC
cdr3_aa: CASIGQGKSYEQYF

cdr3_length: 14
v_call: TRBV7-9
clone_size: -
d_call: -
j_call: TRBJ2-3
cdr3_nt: TGTGCCAGCAGCCCCCGCGGCTCCACAGATACGCAGTATTTT
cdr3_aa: CASSPRGSTDTQYF

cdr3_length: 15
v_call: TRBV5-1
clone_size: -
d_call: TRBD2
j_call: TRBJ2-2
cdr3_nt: TGCGCCAGCAGGGCGGGACTACAAGACACCGGGGAGCTGTTTTTT
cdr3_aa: CASRAGLQDTGELFF

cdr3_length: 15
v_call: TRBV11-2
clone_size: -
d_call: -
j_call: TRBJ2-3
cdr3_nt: TGTGCCAGCAGCTTAGTGGGGGGTCGGACAGATACGCAGTATTTT
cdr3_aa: CASSLVGGRTDTQYF

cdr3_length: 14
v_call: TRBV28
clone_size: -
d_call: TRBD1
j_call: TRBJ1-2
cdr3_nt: TGTGCCATTACAACAGACAGGGGAGGCTATGGCTACACCTTC
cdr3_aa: CAITTDRGGYGYTF

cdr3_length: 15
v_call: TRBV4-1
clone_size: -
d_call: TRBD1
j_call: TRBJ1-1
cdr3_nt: TGCGCCAGCAGCCAAGGGCGTCTAGGGGGCGCTGAAGCTTTCTTT
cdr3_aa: CASSQGRLGGAEAFF

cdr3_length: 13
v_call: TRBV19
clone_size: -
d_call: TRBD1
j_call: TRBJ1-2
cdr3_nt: TGTGCCAGTAGTTTGGGACAGCAAAGGGGCTACACCTTC
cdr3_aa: CASSLGQQRGYTF

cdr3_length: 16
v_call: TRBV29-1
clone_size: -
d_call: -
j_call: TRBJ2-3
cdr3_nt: TGCAGCGTTGAAGATCGGAACCGGGACTTTACAGATACGCAGTATTTT
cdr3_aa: CSVEDRNRDFTDTQYF

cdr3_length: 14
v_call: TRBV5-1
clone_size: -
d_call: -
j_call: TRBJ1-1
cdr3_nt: TGCGCCAGCAGCGCGGACGCGGAGGGCACTGAAGCTTTCTTT
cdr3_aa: CASSADAEGTEAFF

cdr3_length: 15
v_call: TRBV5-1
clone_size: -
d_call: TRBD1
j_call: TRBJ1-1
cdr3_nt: TGCGCCAGCAGCTTGGCGGGACAGCCGAACACTGAAGCTTTCTTT
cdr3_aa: CASSLAGQPNTEAFF

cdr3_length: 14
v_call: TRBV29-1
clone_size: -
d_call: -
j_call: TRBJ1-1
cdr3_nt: TGCAGCGTTTCACCCACGACAGCCAACACTGAAGCTTTCTTT
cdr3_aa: CSVSPTTANTEAFF

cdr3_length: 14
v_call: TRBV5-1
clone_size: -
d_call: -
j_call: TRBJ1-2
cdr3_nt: TGCGCCAGCAGCTCCGACAGGAAGTCCTATGGCTACACCTTC
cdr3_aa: CASSSDRKSYGYTF

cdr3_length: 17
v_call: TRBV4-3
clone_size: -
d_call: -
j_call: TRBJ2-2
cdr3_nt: TGCGCCAGCAGCCAAGAGGCCGGGATGGATAGGACCGGGGAGCTGTTTTTT
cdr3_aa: CASSQEAGMDRTGELFF

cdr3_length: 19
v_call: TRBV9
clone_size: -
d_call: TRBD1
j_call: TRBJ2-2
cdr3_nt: TGTGCCAGCAGCTCCCGACAGGGGGCGATCGGGCAGGACACCGGGGAGCTGTTTTTT
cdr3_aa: CASSSRQGAIGQDTGELFF